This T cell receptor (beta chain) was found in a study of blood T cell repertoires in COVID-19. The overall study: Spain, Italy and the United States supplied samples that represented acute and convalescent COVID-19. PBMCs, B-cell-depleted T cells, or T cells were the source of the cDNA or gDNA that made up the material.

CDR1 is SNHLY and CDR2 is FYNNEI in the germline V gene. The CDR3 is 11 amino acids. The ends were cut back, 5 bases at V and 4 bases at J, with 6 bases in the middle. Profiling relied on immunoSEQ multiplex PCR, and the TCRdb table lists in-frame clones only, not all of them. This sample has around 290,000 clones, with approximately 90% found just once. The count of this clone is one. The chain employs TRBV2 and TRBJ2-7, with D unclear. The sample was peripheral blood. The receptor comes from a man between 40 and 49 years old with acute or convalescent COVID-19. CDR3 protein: CASSPIYEQYF. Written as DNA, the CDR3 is TGTGCCAGCAGTCCCATTTACGAGCAGTACTTC.